This T cell receptor (beta chain) was sequenced in a study of T cell changes during pregnancy in multiple sclerosis. Here immunoSEQ multiplex PCR was the method, and the copy in TCRdb shows in-frame clones only, minus some. The sample shows under 70,000 clones, about 90% of them seen only once. The clonotype was recovered from a female donor in good health, enrolled as a control in a pregnancy study. Sequences were derived from CD4+ T cells from peripheral blood mononuclear cells, sampled after pregnancy.

The CDR3, as DNA: TGTGCCAGCTCACCACCCGGGACAGTCCTTGGCTACACCTTC. Translating gives CASSPPGTVLGYTF. The chain carries TRBV18 and TRBJ1-2; 7 positions match TRBD1. The CDR3 is made up of 14 amino acids. Per germline, CDR1 KGHSH and CDR2 LQKENI. With V trimmed by 0 bases and J by 7 bases, 5 bases remained unmatched.